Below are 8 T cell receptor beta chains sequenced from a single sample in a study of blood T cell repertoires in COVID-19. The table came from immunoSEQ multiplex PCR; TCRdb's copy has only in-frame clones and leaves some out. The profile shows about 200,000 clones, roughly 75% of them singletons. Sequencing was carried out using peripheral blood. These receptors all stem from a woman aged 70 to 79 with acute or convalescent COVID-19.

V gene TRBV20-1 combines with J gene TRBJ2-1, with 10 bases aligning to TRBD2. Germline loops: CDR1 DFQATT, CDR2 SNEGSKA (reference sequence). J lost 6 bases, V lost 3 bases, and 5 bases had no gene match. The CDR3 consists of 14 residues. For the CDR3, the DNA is TGCAGTGCTAGTGCCAGCGGGAGGGGCAATGAGCAGTTCTTC. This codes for CSASASGRGNEQFF.

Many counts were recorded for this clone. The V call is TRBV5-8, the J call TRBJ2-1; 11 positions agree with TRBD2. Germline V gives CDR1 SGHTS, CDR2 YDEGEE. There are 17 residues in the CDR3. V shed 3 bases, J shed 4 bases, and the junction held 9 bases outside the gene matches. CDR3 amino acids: CASSSRTSGLRYNEQFF. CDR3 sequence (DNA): TGTGCCAGCAGCTCTAGGACTAGCGGGCTGAGATACAATGAGCAGTTCTTC.

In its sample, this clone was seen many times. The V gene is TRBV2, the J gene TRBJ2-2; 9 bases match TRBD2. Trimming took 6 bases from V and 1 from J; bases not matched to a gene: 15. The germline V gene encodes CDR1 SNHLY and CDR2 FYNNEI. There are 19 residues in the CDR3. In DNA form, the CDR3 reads TGTGCCAGCAGAAACCCCTTCCGGCTAGCGGGAATGAACACCGGGGAGCTGTTTTTT. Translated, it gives CASRNPFRLAGMNTGELFF.

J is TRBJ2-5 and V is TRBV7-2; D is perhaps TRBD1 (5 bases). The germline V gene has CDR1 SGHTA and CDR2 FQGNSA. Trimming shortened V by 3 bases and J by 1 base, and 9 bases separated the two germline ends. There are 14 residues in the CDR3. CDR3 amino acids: CASSFQGSQETQYF. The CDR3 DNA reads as TGTGCCAGCAGCTTCCAGGGTTCCCAAGAGACCCAGTACTTC.

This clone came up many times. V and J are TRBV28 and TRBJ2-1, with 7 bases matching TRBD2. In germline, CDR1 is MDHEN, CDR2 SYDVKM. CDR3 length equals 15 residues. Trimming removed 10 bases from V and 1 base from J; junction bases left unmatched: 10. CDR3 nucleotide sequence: TGTGCCACCCACGGGAGCGGGACTTCCTACAATGAGCAGTTCTTC. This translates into CATHGSGTSYNEQFF.

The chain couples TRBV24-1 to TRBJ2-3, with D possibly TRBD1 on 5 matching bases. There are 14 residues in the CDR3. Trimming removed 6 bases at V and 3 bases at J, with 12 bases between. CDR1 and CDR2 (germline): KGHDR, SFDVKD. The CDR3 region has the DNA TGTGCCACCAGTCTGACAGAAAGGACAGATACGCAGTATTTT. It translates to CATSLTERTDTQYF.

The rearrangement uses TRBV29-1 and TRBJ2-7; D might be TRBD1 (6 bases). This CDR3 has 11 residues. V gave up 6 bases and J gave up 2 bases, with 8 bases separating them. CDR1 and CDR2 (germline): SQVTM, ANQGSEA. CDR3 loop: CSVGQTYEQYF. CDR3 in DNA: TGCAGCGTCGGACAGACCTACGAGCAGTACTTC.

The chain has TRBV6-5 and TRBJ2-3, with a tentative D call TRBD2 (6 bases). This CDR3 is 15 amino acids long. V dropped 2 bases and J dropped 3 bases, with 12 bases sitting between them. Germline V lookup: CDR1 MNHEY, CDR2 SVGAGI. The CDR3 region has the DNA TGTGCCAGCAGTTACGGGTGGGAGGAAACAGATACGCAGTATTTT. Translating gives CASSYGWEETDTQYF.